Listed here are 13 T cell receptor beta chains from one sample, sequenced in a study of identical twins. TCRdb called the 5' RACE reads again in MiXCR, with one record for every CDR3 protein. The sample records 1.5 million to 2 million distinct CDR3 sequences, around 29% being singletons. The sequencing input was cord blood. The receptors shown here come from a newborn girl in good health.

This clonotype was counted between two and nine times. The chain employs TRBV28 and TRBJ2-7, with D possibly called TRBD1 or TRBD2 (5 bases each). Germline loops: CDR1 MDHEN, CDR2 SYDVKM. This CDR3 has 15 amino acids. V gave up 7 bases and J gave up 4 bases, with 20 bases separating them. The DNA for the CDR3 is TGTGCCAGCAACCTAGCATGGGGCGTCCCTTACGAGCAGTACTTC. Translating it yields CASNLAWGVPYEQYF.

This rearrangement joins TRBV29-1 to TRBJ1-2; TRBD1 might be the D (6 bases). The germline V gene has CDR1 SQVTM and CDR2 ANQGSEA. The CDR3 spans 12 residues. Trimming removed 5 bases at V and 5 bases at J, with 12 bases between. The CDR3 spells CSVPGAGYGYTF. The CDR3 bases are TGCAGCGTTCCGGGGGCAGGGTATGGCTACACCTTC.

This clonotype was detected many times. The chain couples TRBV12-3 or TRBV12-4 to TRBJ1-2; tentative D call: TRBD1 (5 bases). Trimming removed 2 bases at V and 1 base at J, with 8 bases between. This CDR3 spans 14 amino acids. The CDR3 DNA reads as TGTGCCAGCAGTTTAAACAGGAATAACTATGGCTACACCTTC. This codes for CASSLNRNNYGYTF.

The CDR3 sequence is CASSFSQPQHF. The CDR3, as DNA: TGTGCCAGCAGCTTCAGCCAGCCCCAGCATTTT. V gene TRBV5-8 combines with J gene TRBJ1-5; no firm D call. The V end lost 2 bases, the J end lost 7 bases, and 4 bases lay between the germline ends. CDR1 SGHTS and CDR2 YDEGEE come from the germline V gene. The CDR3 totals 11 residues.

The chain combines TRBV28 with TRBJ1-1; D gene unclear. V shed 3 bases and J shed 1 base, with 12 bases lying between them. CDR3 size: 15 residues. The germline CDR1 and CDR2 sequences are MDHEN and SYDVKM. This CDR3 is CASSFRFLPNTEAFF. The CDR3 DNA follows: TGTGCCAGCAGTTTCAGGTTTTTGCCGAACACTGAAGCTTTCTTT.

The gene calls are TRBV7-2 and TRBJ2-7; 9 bases are a match to TRBD2. CDR3 length equals 16 residues. Germline assignment: CDR1 SGHTA and CDR2 FQGNSA. Germline trimming cut 0 bases from V and 7 bases from J; bases unmatched to any gene: 10. CDR3: CASSLASLAGYYEQYF. The CDR3 DNA follows: TGTGCCAGCAGCTTAGCGAGCCTAGCGGGATATTATGAGCAGTACTTC.

This chain uses TRBV5-1 with TRBJ2-2; TRBD2 matches at 7 bases. The germline V gene encodes CDR1 SGHRS and CDR2 YFSETQ. The V segment lost 4 bases and the J segment 0 bases; nucleotides outside the gene matches: 9. The CDR3 spans 17 residues. The CDR3 DNA sequence: TGCGCCAGCAGCCTCTTTCCTAGCGGACCGAACACCGGGGAGCTGTTTTTT. As protein: CASSLFPSGPNTGELFF.

This clonotype has a handful of counts. At one of its ends the junction is not consistent with the germline gene, which may arise from a read error. The chain recombines TRBV3-1 with TRBJ1-1; D is ambiguous. CDR3 length: 12 amino acids. Germline V gives CDR1 LGHDT, CDR2 YNNKEL (reference sequence). The CDR3 protein is CASRQDSQRAFF. Here the CDR3 DNA reads TGTGCCAGCAGACAAGATTCGCAGCGAGCTTTCTTT.

The chain employs TRBV2 and TRBJ1-2; the D gene is possibly TRBD1 (5 bases). This CDR3 has 15 amino acids. The V and J ends lost 6 bases and 2 bases respectively, with 16 bases between them. Germline CDR1 reads SNHLY; CDR2 reads FYNNEI. Here the CDR3 DNA reads TGTGCCAGCAGGAACCAGATTCAGGGAAACTATGGCTACACCTTC. Protein sequence: CASRNQIQGNYGYTF.

The V call is TRBV24-1, the J call TRBJ2-7; 7 bases are a match to TRBD1. The J call may be wrong; the DNA end is better matched by TRBJ2-5. The CDR3 contains 14 residues. Per germline, CDR1 KGHDR and CDR2 SFDVKD. CDR3 protein: CATSDFGSGGTQYF. As DNA, the CDR3 is TGTGCCACCAGTGATTTTGGCTCAGGGGGGACCCAGTACTTC.

The V call is TRBV5-1, the J call TRBJ2-5, with a weak D call TRBD2 (8 bases). This CDR3 spans 17 amino acids. In germline, CDR1 is SGHRS, CDR2 YFSETQ. V was shortened by 1 base and J by 2 bases, with 18 bases between the two germline ends. The CDR3 region has the DNA TGCGCCAGCAGCTTGTTTTTCAGGGGGACTAGTCAAGAGACCCAGTACTTC. This gives the protein CASSLFFRGTSQETQYF.

This clonotype has only a few counts. The chain joins TRBV27 to TRBJ2-1, with a tentative D call TRBD2 (6 bases). The CDR3 has 16 residues. Trimming removed 1 base at V and 5 bases at J, with 15 bases between. The germline CDR1 and CDR2 sequences are MNHEY and SMNVEV (reference sequence). DNA for the CDR3: TGTGCCAGCAGTTTATTCCTGACTAGGGAAGACAATGAGCAGTTCTTC. Protein: CASSLFLTREDNEQFF.

This clonotype was observed at least ten times. The chain joins TRBV20-1 to TRBJ2-1; D perhaps matches TRBD1 (6 bases). Trimming shortened V by 0 bases and J by 15 bases, and 12 bases separated the two germline ends. This CDR3 contains 11 residues. Germline lookup yields CDR1 DFQATT and CDR2 SNEGSKA (reference sequence). CDR3 protein: CSARDYQGWFF. The CDR3 DNA follows: TGCAGTGCTAGAGATTACCAGGGGTGGTTCTTC.